These 32 T cell receptor beta chains originate from one sample sequenced in a study of blood T cells in healthy people across ages. With a J-beta primer mix and a sample-barcoded 5' primer, a second PCR ran roughly 6 to 11 cycles. TCRdb re-called the 5' RACE reads through MiXCR, storing one row per CDR3 protein. Of more than 900,000 distinct CDR3 sequences listed, roughly 29% are singletons. These same records also appear under a second study, on T cells of mothers and their children.

The sequenced material came from blood. These receptors originate from a woman between 35 and 50 years old in good health.

The chain recombines TRBV29-1 with TRBJ2-2; 7 bases are a match to TRBD1. Germline V gene data show CDR1 as SQVTM and CDR2 as ANQGSEA. With 7 bases clipped from V and 4 bases from J, the junction kept 18 bases outside the gene matches. CDR3 size: 17 residues. The CDR3 DNA reads as TGCAGCGCCCGTAAGCCGGGACAGTCGACCCTCACCGGGGAGCTGTTTTTT. Translated, it gives CSARKPGQSTLTGELFF.

In this sample, this clonotype turned up many times. The gene calls are TRBV29-1 and TRBJ1-2; 8 bases fit TRBD1. Germline V gives CDR1 SQVTM, CDR2 ANQGSEA. V was pared by 6 bases and J by 7 bases, with 7 bases of the junction left unmatched. The CDR3 is made up of 12 amino acids. The CDR3 coding sequence is TGCAGCGTCGACAGGGGCCCCGGTGGCTACACCTTC. It is translated as CSVDRGPGGYTF.

This clonotype was picked up a small number of times. The chain is built from TRBV5-1 and TRBJ2-7; 8 bases are a match to TRBD1. CDR1 SGHRS and CDR2 YFSETQ come from the germline V gene. The CDR3 totals 15 residues. Unmatched junction bases numbered 8, after V lost 4 bases and J lost 2 bases. The CDR3 DNA follows: TGCGCCAGCAGCCTGACAGGGGAAGGGCCCTACGAGCAGTACTTC. Residues: CASSLTGEGPYEQYF.

The chain uses TRBV5-1 and TRBJ2-7; 11 bases line up with TRBD2. V lost 3 bases to trimming and J lost 2 bases; unmatched junction nucleotides: 4. CDR3 length: 15 residues. Germline-derived CDR1 and CDR2 are SGHRS and YFSETQ. The CDR3 here is CASSSGTSGPYEQYF. The CDR3 DNA follows: TGCGCCAGCAGCTCCGGGACTAGCGGCCCCTACGAGCAGTACTTC.

The J gene is TRBJ2-1, the V gene TRBV12-3 or TRBV12-4; 10 nucleotides agree with TRBD2. The CDR3 has 15 amino acids. Trimming removed 5 bases from V and 9 bases from J; junction bases left unmatched: 10. In DNA, the CDR3 is TGTGCCAGCAGTGCCCAAGCGGGGGGGCTGGGTGAGCAGTTCTTC. Translated: CASSAQAGGLGEQFF.

The gene calls are TRBV5-1 and TRBJ2-6; no definite D call. V lost 0 bases and J lost 4, with 11 bases in between. The CDR3 extends over 16 amino acids. Germline CDR1 is SGHRS and CDR2 is YFSETQ. CDR3 sequence reads: CASSLARVGGANVLTF. For the CDR3, the DNA is TGCGCCAGCAGCTTGGCCCGAGTAGGGGGGGCCAACGTCCTGACTTTC.

The chain recombines TRBV7-9 with TRBJ2-1, with TRBD1 identical over 9 bases. CDR1 is SEHNR and CDR2 is FQNEAQ in the germline V gene (reference sequence). There are 15 residues in the CDR3. V shed 7 bases, J shed 4 bases, and the junction held 8 bases outside the gene matches. CDR3 sequence: CASTLGQGHYNEQFF. The CDR3 region has the DNA TGTGCCAGCACCCTGGGACAGGGCCATTACAATGAGCAGTTCTTC.

The rearrangement uses TRBV28 and TRBJ1-2; 8 bases are a match to TRBD1. CDR1 and CDR2 from the germline V gene are MDHEN and SYDVKM. V lost 6 bases to trimming and J lost 0 bases; unmatched junction nucleotides: 12. The CDR3 totals 17 residues. The CDR3 here is CASRGRTGTPANYGYTF. CDR3 DNA sequence: TGTGCCAGCAGAGGAAGGACAGGGACGCCAGCTAACTATGGCTACACCTTC.

This clonotype was counted ten times or more. The V call is TRBV24-1, the J call TRBJ2-5; 9 nucleotides agree with TRBD2. V was pared by 3 bases and J by 4 bases, with 8 bases of the junction left unmatched. This CDR3 region has 16 residues. Germline V gives CDR1 KGHDR, CDR2 SFDVKD. CDR3 loop: CATSDVGLAGRETQYF. The CDR3 bases are TGTGCCACCAGTGATGTGGGACTAGCAGGGCGAGAGACCCAGTACTTC.

V usage is TRBV2 and J usage is TRBJ2-3; 9 positions agree with TRBD2. With V trimmed by 7 bases and J by 5 bases, 16 bases remained unmatched. Germline CDR1 is SNHLY and CDR2 is FYNNEI. The CDR3 runs to 17 residues. CDR3 residues: CASITNPNGGGEDTQYF. The CDR3 DNA is TGTGCCAGCATTACCAACCCCAATGGCGGGGGGGAAGATACGCAGTATTTT.

In regard to this clonotype: This sequence may be a read error, since a much larger clone differs from it by one base. The J gene is TRBJ1-1, the V gene TRBV6-5, with 10 bases identical to TRBD1. The CDR3 extends over 15 amino acids. Germline CDR1 and CDR2: MNHEY and SVGAGI. The CDR3, as DNA: TGTACCAGCAGTCCCCGGGACAGGGGGAACACTGAAGCTTTCTTT. Amino acids: CTSSPRDRGNTEAFF.

This rearrangement joins TRBV5-1 to TRBJ1-2; TRBD1 is a possible D gene (5 bases). The CDR3 is 16 amino acids. Trimming left V 0 bases short and J 6 bases short, with 18 bases between. The germline V gene encodes CDR1 SGHRS and CDR2 YFSETQ. The CDR3 here is CASSLELPGGLDGYTF. The DNA for the CDR3 is TGCGCCAGCAGCTTGGAGCTTCCTGGGGGTTTGGATGGCTACACCTTC.

The sample holds many counts of this clonotype. This chain connects TRBV20-1 to TRBJ2-7; unclear D gene. V shed 0 bases and J shed 9 bases, with 6 bases lying between them. CDR3 length: 10 residues. Germline V lookup: CDR1 DFQATT, CDR2 SNEGSKA (reference sequence). For the CDR3, the DNA is TGCAGTGCTAGAGATCTCAGGCAGTACTTC. Amino acid sequence: CSARDLRQYF.

This clonotype was recorded a few times. The J gene is TRBJ2-3, the V gene TRBV11-2, with 9 bases that match TRBD2. The germline V gene has CDR1 SGHAT and CDR2 FQNNGV. The CDR3 spans 16 residues. Trimming took 4 bases from V and 7 from J; bases not matched to a gene: 12. DNA of the CDR3: TGTGCCAGCAGCTACGGACGAGCGGGGGGCATCCATACGCAGTATTTT. Translated, it gives CASSYGRAGGIHTQYF.

The table lists this clonotype with a few counts. A much more abundant neighbour one base away suggests this may be a read error. The J gene is TRBJ1-6, the V gene TRBV20-1; D might be TRBD1 (6 bases). This CDR3 is built from 14 residues. Per the germline V gene, CDR1 is DFQATT and CDR2 is SNEGSKA (reference sequence). CDR3 nucleotides: TGCAGTGCTACTTATAACAGGGACGCTTCACCCCTCTACTTT. Amino acid sequence: CSATYNRDASPLYF.

This clonotype has at least ten counts. The V and J genes are TRBV7-2 and TRBJ2-7, with 8 bases that match TRBD2. The germline V gene encodes CDR1 SGHTA and CDR2 FQGNSA. The trim removed 4 bases at V and 2 bases at J, leaving 7 bases unmatched. The CDR3 is 15 amino acids. CDR3 in amino acids: CASSSRAGATYEQYF. The CDR3 DNA is TGTGCCAGCAGCTCGAGAGCGGGGGCTACCTACGAGCAGTACTTC.

The chain combines TRBV27 with TRBJ1-1; D is ambiguous. CDR3 length: 13 residues. CDR1 is MNHEY, CDR2 SMNVEV, per germline (reference sequence). Between the trimmed V and J ends, which lost 7 bases and 1 base, there was a span of 10 bases. The CDR3 region is CASNPTWNTEAFF. The CDR3 nucleotides read TGTGCCAGCAATCCAACATGGAACACTGAAGCTTTCTTT.

This rearrangement joins TRBV5-1 to TRBJ1-2; possibly TRBD1 for D (6 bases). Germline CDR1 is SGHRS and CDR2 is YFSETQ. With 7 bases removed from V and 6 bases from J, the gap between germline ends came to 19 bases. There are 14 residues in the CDR3. CDR3: CASGGQAPGDGYTF. Here the CDR3 DNA reads TGCGCCAGCGGGGGGCAGGCGCCGGGGGATGGCTACACCTTC.

Note on this clonotype: A much larger clone differs from this one at a single base, so this may be a read error. The chain joins TRBV29-1 to TRBJ2-7; 8 nucleotides agree with TRBD1. The CDR3 has 13 amino acids. CDR1 and CDR2 (germline): SQVTM, ANQGSEA. DNA of the CDR3: TGCAGCGCCTGGGACAGGAACTCCTACGAGCGGTACTTC. This translates into CSAWDRNSYERYF.

The chain links TRBV6-1 to TRBJ2-1; 9 bases line up with TRBD1. The germline V gene encodes CDR1 MNHNS and CDR2 SASEGT. The CDR3 contains 16 residues. V lost 6 bases to trimming and J lost 3 bases; unmatched junction nucleotides: 9. CDR3 in amino acids: CASRSARDRVYNEQFF. The CDR3 DNA reads TGTGCCAGCAGGAGCGCCCGGGACAGGGTCTACAATGAGCAGTTCTTC.

This clonotype was seen a few times. This chain links TRBV20-1 with TRBJ1-6; TRBD1 agrees at 10 bases. Looked up from germline, CDR1 is DFQATT and CDR2 is SNEGSKA (reference sequence). Trimming removed 6 bases from V and 10 bases from J; junction bases left unmatched: 12. The CDR3 is 15 residues long. CDR3 sequence (DNA): TGCAGTGCCATTCCGGGACAGGGGTTTGGATCACCCCTCCACTTT. Amino acids: CSAIPGQGFGSPLHF.

About this clonotype itself: The junction does not match germline at one end; this may be a read error. The rearrangement joins TRBV5-5 to TRBJ1-2, with D perhaps TRBD1 (5 bases). The CDR3 spans 15 residues. Germline lookup yields CDR1 SGHKS and CDR2 YYEKEE (reference sequence). The CDR3 protein is CASSQVGVSNYGYTF. The CDR3 nucleotides are TGCGCCAGCAGCCAAGTGGGGGTCTCTAACTATGGCTACACCTTC.

J is TRBJ1-1 and V is TRBV30, with D tentatively TRBD1 (6 bases). CDR3 length equals 14 residues. Deletions cut 0 bases from V and 10 bases from J, with 18 bases between. Germline loops: CDR1 GTSNPN, CDR2 SVGIG (reference sequence). The DNA of the CDR3 is TGTGCCTGGAGTGTGGGGGGCGCGACGGCTGGAGCTTTCTTT. Amino acid sequence: CAWSVGGATAGAFF.

This chain uses TRBV12-3 or TRBV12-4 with TRBJ2-7, with TRBD1 matching over 9 bases. The DNA matches TRBJ2-4 better at its end, which makes the J call doubtful. The CDR3 extends over 14 amino acids. CDR3 sequence reads: CASSAPGQGVIQYF. DNA for the CDR3: TGTGCCAGCAGTGCCCCGGGACAGGGAGTCATTCAGTACTTC.

A few counts support this clonotype. The V gene is TRBV18, the J gene TRBJ1-2; 7 nucleotides align to TRBD1. V gave up 0 bases and J gave up 2 bases; unmatched junction bases: 3. The CDR3 has 15 residues. Germline lookup yields CDR1 KGHSH and CDR2 LQKENI. CDR3 DNA: TGTGCCAGCTCACCACCGTTGACAGGGAACTATGGCTACACCTTC. Amino acids: CASSPPLTGNYGYTF.

V gene TRBV20-1 combines with J gene TRBJ1-2; TRBD1 matches 7 bases. This CDR3 has 12 residues. Germline V gives CDR1 DFQATT, CDR2 SNEGSKA (reference sequence). The CDR3 DNA follows: TGCAGCGCCAGAGGGGACAGCTATGGCTACACCTTC. Its protein product is CSARGDSYGYTF.

This clonotype was seen repeatedly, ten times or more. The chain has TRBV6-6 and TRBJ2-5, with 12 bases aligning to TRBD2. J gave up 5 bases and V 6 bases, and 4 bases lay outside the gene matches. Germline values: CDR1 MNHNY, CDR2 SVGAGI (reference sequence). This CDR3 has 14 amino acids. The CDR3 coding sequence is TGTGCCAGCAGGACTAGCGGGGGCGGGGAGACCCAGTACTTC. Its translation is CASRTSGGGETQYF.

In this sample, this clonotype turned up many times. The chain employs TRBV9 and TRBJ2-4; 8 bases match TRBD1. The CDR3 runs to 14 residues. V gave up 5 bases and J gave up 4 bases; unmatched junction bases: 5. Germline V gene lookup returns CDR1 SGDLS and CDR2 YYNGEE. The CDR3 DNA reads as TGTGCCAGCAGTTCTAGGACAGGGAAAAACATTCAGTACTTC. Its translation: CASSSRTGKNIQYF.

This clonotype occurred a few times. The chain employs TRBV7-9 and TRBJ1-2; TRBD1 aligns across 8 bases. CDR1 and CDR2 (germline): SEHNR, FQNEAQ (reference sequence). V lost 0 bases, J lost 8 bases, and 8 bases stayed unmatched. CDR3 length: 15 residues. The CDR3 loop reads CASSLARTGTQGYTF. The DNA for the CDR3 is TGTGCCAGCAGCTTAGCCCGGACAGGGACCCAAGGCTACACCTTC. The variable domain in full, with the rest retrieved from reference TRBV7-9 and TRBJ1-2, is DTGVSQNPRHKITKRGQNVTFRCDPISEHNRLYWYRQTLGQGPEFLTYFQNEAQLEKSRLLSDRFSAERPKGSFSTLEIQRTEQGDSAMYLCASSLARTGTQGYTFGSGTRLTVV.

The chain uses TRBV29-1 and TRBJ2-7; no clear D. The CDR3 length is 13 residues. V lost 0 bases and J 3 bases, leaving 9 bases between the germline ends. Germline V gene lookup returns CDR1 SQVTM and CDR2 ANQGSEA. The chain's CDR3 is CSVEEADLYEQYF. The CDR3 DNA is TGCAGCGTTGAAGAGGCGGACCTCTACGAGCAGTACTTC.

CDR3 region: CASSSGQEPEKLFF. CDR3 DNA sequence: TGCGCCAGCAGCTCGGGACAGGAGCCTGAAAAACTGTTTTTT. The rearrangement uses TRBV5-1 and TRBJ1-4, with 8 bases aligning to TRBD1. Germline loops: CDR1 SGHRS, CDR2 YFSETQ. This CDR3 spans 14 amino acids. V lost 3 bases and J lost 7; bases outside the gene matches: 5.

The chain has TRBV6-5 and TRBJ1-2, with a weak D call TRBD1 (6 bases). The CDR3 loop spans 14 amino acids. Trimming took 5 bases from V and 2 from J, leaving 12 bases between them. Germline V CDR1 and CDR2: MNHEY, SVGAGI. This CDR3 reads CASSPGTPNYGYTF. The CDR3 nucleotides read TGTGCCAGCAGTCCCGGGACACCAAACTATGGCTACACCTTC.